This T cell receptor beta chain came from a study of T cell responses to AZD1222 COVID-19 vaccine. CDR3 length: 15 amino acids. The germline V gene encodes CDR1 KGHSY and CDR2 FQNENV. Trimming left V 1 base short and J 5 bases short, with 12 bases between. TCRdb's table, derived via immunoSEQ multiplex PCR, lists solely in-frame clones and lacks some. This table holds approximately 140,000 clones, about nine tenths found once. The clonotype was recovered from an adult in good health. Sequences were derived from peripheral blood, sampled on day 0 of AZD1222 vaccination. The V and J genes are TRBV16 and TRBJ2-1; tentative D call: TRBD1 (6 bases). In nucleotides, the CDR3 is TGTGCCAGCAGCCAATGGTTTGGGACAAACAATGAGCAGTTCTTC. Protein sequence: CASSQWFGTNNEQFF.